One sample yielded the 17 T cell receptor beta chains listed below, sequenced in a study of T cell responses to AZD1222 COVID-19 vaccine. Only in-frame clones appear in the TCRdb table, and some are missing; sequencing was by immunoSEQ multiplex PCR. The table shows around 80,000 clones, with over 75% occurring only once. Sequenced material: peripheral blood, taken 28 days after the second AZD1222 dose. The receptors were gathered from an adult who received the AZD1222 COVID-19 vaccine.

This chain connects TRBV19 to TRBJ1-5, with unresolved D. The length of the CDR3 is 16 residues. V gave up 3 bases and J gave up 0 bases, with 12 bases separating them. In germline, CDR1 is LNHDA, CDR2 SQIVND (reference sequence). CDR3 region: CASSIYGITSNQPQHF. The CDR3, as DNA: TGTGCCAGTAGTATCTACGGAATTACTAGCAATCAGCCCCAGCATTTT.

The J gene is TRBJ1-5, the V gene TRBV28; D is possibly TRBD1 (6 bases). Looked up from germline, CDR1 is MDHEN and CDR2 is SYDVKM. CDR3 length equals 12 residues. The CDR3 nucleotides read TGTGTATTGGGGGCCCCTAATCAGCCCCAGCATTTT. Amino acids: CVLGAPNQPQHF. Complete variable domain (other parts from reference TRBV28 and TRBJ1-5): DVKVTQSSRYLVKRTGEKVFLECVQDMDHENMFWYRQDPGLGLRLIYFSYDVKMKEKGDIPEGYSVSREKKERFSLILESASTNQTSMYLCVLGAPNQPQHFGDGTRLSIL.

The J gene is TRBJ2-7, the V gene TRBV5-6; D is unclear. Germline V CDR1 and CDR2: SGHDT, YYEEEE. Trimming cost V 3 bases and J 6 bases, with 10 bases left between them. The CDR3 is 12 amino acids. The CDR3 DNA follows: TGTGCCAGCAGCTCCGGACGTGGCGAGCAGTACTTC. Its translation: CASSSGRGEQYF.

The rearrangement uses TRBV9 and TRBJ2-3; 15 bases line up with TRBD2. Germline CDR1 is SGDLS and CDR2 is YYNGEE. The CDR3 length is 18 residues. V shed 4 bases and J 3 bases; nucleotides not matched to a gene: 9. Here the CDR3 reads CASSNGLAGGLRTDTQYF. The DNA of the CDR3 is TGTGCCAGCAGCAACGGACTAGCGGGGGGGCTTCGGACAGATACGCAGTATTTT. The full variable domain, in which reference TRBV9 and TRBJ2-3 provide the parts outside the CDR3, is DSGVTQTPKHLITATGQRVTLRCSPRSGDLSVYWYQQSLDQGLQFLIQYYNGEERAKGNILERFSAQQFPDLHSELNLSSLELGDSALYFCASSNGLAGGLRTDTQYFGPGTRLTVL.

The J gene is TRBJ1-5, the V gene TRBV7-9; D is unresolved. The CDR3 has 15 residues. Trimming shortened V by 5 bases and J by 0 bases, and 11 bases separated the two germline ends. Germline V gene lookup returns CDR1 SEHNR and CDR2 FQNEAQ (reference sequence). CDR3 nucleotide sequence: TGTGCCAGCAGCCCTGACCTTAATAGCAATCAGCCCCAGCATTTT. This codes for CASSPDLNSNQPQHF.

V gene TRBV27 combines with J gene TRBJ2-7; a possible D gene is TRBD2 (5 bases). This CDR3 spans 15 amino acids. The ends were cut back, 5 bases at V and 2 bases at J, with 16 bases in the middle. Germline-derived CDR1 and CDR2 are MNHEY and SMNVEV (reference sequence). The CDR3 bases are TGTGCCAGCAGTGGTCGGGGAAGGCCTCCCTACGAGCAGTACTTC. This encodes CASSGRGRPPYEQYF.

The chain couples TRBV12-1 to TRBJ2-7; the D call of TRBD2 is as the table states it, not checked on the DNA. TRBV12-1 is a documented pseudogene. The CDR3 is made up of 15 amino acids. The DNA for the CDR3 is TGTGCCAGCAGCGTTCGGGCAGGGGAGGGCTACGAGCAGTACTTC. Its translation is CASSVRAGEGYEQYF.

J is TRBJ2-5 and V is TRBV28; TRBD1 aligns across 7 bases. The CDR3 contains 14 residues. V was pared by 5 bases and J by 4 bases, with 7 bases of the junction left unmatched. Germline assignment: CDR1 MDHEN and CDR2 SYDVKM. In DNA, the CDR3 is TGTGCCAGCAGTGACCACAGGGGTCGAGAGACCCAGTACTTC. Translation gives CASSDHRGRETQYF.

The chain links TRBV7-9 to TRBJ2-5, with D perhaps matching TRBD2 (6 bases). The CDR3 has 17 amino acids. The V end lost 3 bases, the J end lost 5 bases, and 22 bases lay between the germline ends. CDR1 and CDR2 (germline): SEHNR, FQNEAQ (reference sequence). CDR3: CASSFLTGGRGGETQYF. The DNA of the CDR3 is TGTGCCAGCAGCTTTCTTACAGGAGGGCGAGGTGGGGAGACCCAGTACTTC.

This clone was found once. The V gene is TRBV7-2, the J gene TRBJ2-7; D could derive from TRBD1 or TRBD2 (6 bases each). CDR1 SGHTA and CDR2 FQGNSA come from the germline V gene. The V end was cut by 10 bases, the J end by 4 bases, with 14 bases between. The CDR3 length is 12 residues. The CDR3 region is CATAGGTYEQYF. The CDR3 DNA follows: TGTGCCACCGCCGGGGGCACGTACGAGCAGTACTTC.

This chain connects TRBV11-2 to TRBJ1-1; TRBD1 matches at 9 bases. Germline V lookup: CDR1 SGHAT, CDR2 FQNNGV. Unmatched junction bases numbered 7, after V lost 5 bases and J lost 9 bases. CDR3 size: 13 residues. CDR3 sequence: CASSRPGTGQAFF. CDR3 coding DNA: TGTGCCAGCAGCAGACCCGGGACAGGGCAAGCTTTCTTT.

J is TRBJ1-4 and V is TRBV12-3 or TRBV12-4; possibly TRBD1 for D (5 bases). The CDR3 spans 11 residues. Trimming took 3 bases from V and 10 from J, leaving 6 bases between them. CDR3 region: CASSFQGKLFF. The CDR3 nucleotides are TGTGCCAGCAGTTTTCAGGGAAAACTGTTTTTT.

V is TRBV11-2 and J is TRBJ2-3, with TRBD1 identical over 9 bases. The CDR3 is 14 amino acids. The ends lost 5 bases at V and 4 bases at J; junction bases unmatched: 4. Germline-derived CDR1 and CDR2 are SGHAT and FQNNGV. The CDR3 DNA is TGTGCCAGCAGCCTCGGACAGGGGTCAGATACGCAGTATTTT. This encodes CASSLGQGSDTQYF.

The chain employs TRBV18 and TRBJ1-3; D ambiguous. V dropped 6 bases and J dropped 0 bases, with 18 bases sitting between them. Per germline, CDR1 KGHSH and CDR2 LQKENI. This CDR3 is built from 17 residues. The CDR3 loop is CASSPYGLRRSGNTIYF. CDR3 bases: TGTGCCAGCTCGCCCTATGGTCTTCGCCGCTCTGGAAACACCATATATTTT.

This clone was recorded a few times. The genes are TRBV18 and TRBJ1-5; 8 bases line up with TRBD1. The trim removed 3 bases at V and 4 bases at J, leaving 5 bases unmatched. Per germline, CDR1 KGHSH and CDR2 LQKENI. This CDR3 comprises 15 residues. The CDR3: CASSPKTGDNQPQHF. CDR3 nucleotide sequence: TGTGCCAGCTCACCGAAGACAGGGGATAATCAGCCCCAGCATTTT.

V is TRBV7-9 and J is TRBJ2-2; 13 nucleotides align to TRBD2. Germline loops: CDR1 SEHNR, CDR2 FQNEAQ (reference sequence). The CDR3 consists of 19 residues. J was trimmed by 4 bases and V by 2 bases; bases with no gene match: 10. In DNA form, the CDR3 reads TGTGCCAGCAGCTTATTTGGGACTAGCGGGGTCTCCGGCACCGGGGAGCTGTTTTTT. Residues: CASSLFGTSGVSGTGELFF.

This rearrangement joins TRBV23-1 to TRBJ1-3; D may be TRBD1 (5 bases). TRBV23-1 has ORF status, its function being uncertain. V lost 0 bases to trimming and J lost 0 bases, with 9 bases between them. This CDR3 is 16 amino acids long. CDR3 sequence: CASSQSGRHSGNTIYF. CDR3 sequence (DNA): TGCGCCAGCAGTCAATCGGGGCGGCACTCTGGAAACACCATATATTTT.